A selection of T cell receptor beta chains follows, all from one sample in a study of T-cell reconstitution after alpha-beta-depleted transplantation in children. One entry per CDR3 protein, called by TCRdb with MiXCR from the PCR reads. The table lists around 78,000 distinct CDR3 sequences, around 6.6% of them singletons. The sequencing here drew on PBMCs from the stem cell graft donor, taken from the stem cell graft. The receptor set was obtained from a human donor who donated a stem cell graft to a child with acute lymphoblastic leukemia. CDR3s include the opening cysteine and the closing phenylalanine or tryptophan. D genes are given only for firm matches. Clone size, where shown, is once, few, many, or a class for clones that have expanded.

.	TRBV19	TRBJ2-1	many	CASSDIQEGYNEQFF	TGTGCCAGTAGTGATATACAAGAGGGGTACAATGAGCAGTTCTTC
.	TRBV12-3/TRBV12-4	TRBJ1-6	many	CASSLDSPYNSPLHF	TGTGCCAGCAGCCTGGACAGTCCCTATAATTCACCCCTCCACTTT
.	TRBV7-2	TRBJ2-1	many	CASSLVEGHNEQFF	TGTGCCAGCAGCTTAGTGGAAGGTCACAATGAGCAGTTCTTC
.	TRBV5-1	TRBJ2-1	many	CASSLAAGPLNEQFF	TGCGCCAGCAGCTTGGCAGCGGGTCCTCTCAATGAGCAGTTCTTC
.	TRBV12-3/TRBV12-4	TRBJ2-2	many	CASSPTSNTGELFF	TGTGCCAGCAGTCCTACATCGAACACCGGGGAGCTGTTTTTT
.	TRBV18	TRBJ2-2	.	CASSRSQNTGELFF	TGTGCCAGCTCACGATCACAGAACACCGGGGAGCTGTTTTTT
.	TRBV20-1	TRBJ1-6	many	CSARDQPPNSPLHF	TGCAGTGCTAGAGACCAGCCGCCTAATTCACCCCTCCACTTT
.	TRBV7-2	TRBJ1-4	.	CASSLAGEGIGTNEKLFF	TGTGCCAGCAGCTTAGCGGGGGAAGGAATTGGCACTAATGAAAAACTGTTTTTT
.	TRBV5-5	TRBJ1-1	.	CASSFSNTEAFF	TGTGCCAGCAGCTTCTCGAACACTGAAGCTTTCTTT
TRBD1	TRBV4-2	TRBJ2-4	.	CASSQDTLRGDDRVNIQYF	TGTGCCAGCAGCCAAGATACCCTCAGAGGGGACGACAGGGTAAACATTCAGTACTTC
.	TRBV3-1	TRBJ2-1	many	CASSQADYEEFF	TGTGCCAGCAGCCAAGCGGACTACGAAGAGTTCTTC
.	TRBV27	TRBJ1-2	many	CASSPSGTRGYTF	TGTGCCAGCAGTCCCTCCGGGACGCGAGGCTACACCTTC
.	TRBV6-5	TRBJ2-7	many	CASKIPGVHEQYF	TGTGCCAGCAAAATCCCAGGGGTCCACGAGCAGTACTTC
.	TRBV10-3	TRBJ1-1	.	CAISVSKTTLGEAFF	TGTGCCATCAGTGTTAGTAAAACAACTTTAGGGGAAGCTTTCTTT
.	TRBV29-1	TRBJ2-3	many	CSVGTGWKSTDTQYF	TGCAGCGTTGGGACCGGGTGGAAATCCACAGATACGCAGTATTTT
.	TRBV24-1	TRBJ2-7	few	CATSDLNYEQYF	TGTGCCACCAGTGATTTGAATTACGAGCAGTACTTC
TRBD1	TRBV5-1	TRBJ2-6	many	CASSLAGTGLSSGANVLTF	TGCGCCAGCAGCTTAGCCGGGACAGGGTTATCCTCGGGGGCCAACGTCCTGACTTTC
TRBD2	TRBV15	TRBJ2-5	.	CATSSRGLAGGAQYF	TGTGCCACCAGCTCTCGGGGACTAGCGGGGGGGGCCCAGTACTTC
.	TRBV19	TRBJ2-2	many	CASSIGQSPGELFF	TGTGCCAGTAGTATCGGGCAATCGCCCGGGGAGCTGTTTTTT
TRBD1	TRBV6-5	TRBJ2-1	many	CASSYGTGVPNEQFF	TGTGCCAGCAGTTACGGGACAGGGGTCCCCAATGAGCAGTTCTTC
TRBD2	TRBV20-1	TRBJ2-3	many	CSARGGGNTDTQYF	TGCAGTGCCCGGGGGGGAGGAAACACAGATACGCAGTATTTT
.	TRBV6-4	TRBJ2-1	.	CASSDGQGGLNEQFF	TGTGCCAGCAGTGACGGGCAGGGGGGATTGAATGAGCAGTTCTTC
.	TRBV4-3	TRBJ1-3	many	CASSQDEVSGNTIYF	TGCGCCAGCAGCCAAGACGAGGTCTCTGGAAACACCATATATTTT
TRBD1	TRBV7-2	TRBJ2-7	few	CASSPTRQGHEQYF	TGTGCCAGCAGCCCCACTCGACAGGGGCACGAGCAGTACTTC
.	TRBV29-1	TRBJ1-2	many	CSVQGGNYGYTF	TGCAGCGTTCAAGGGGGGAACTATGGCTACACCTTC
.	TRBV19	TRBJ1-2	.	CASRMRTGYTF	TGTGCCAGTCGGATGCGTACTGGCTACACCTTC
.	TRBV24-1	TRBJ2-3	many	CATGGTETDTQYF	TGTGCCACCGGAGGGACAGAAACAGATACGCAGTATTTT
TRBD1	TRBV9	TRBJ1-2	.	CASSVLQGPQNGYTF	TGTGCCAGCAGCGTATTACAGGGGCCGCAGAATGGCTACACCTTC
TRBD1	TRBV27	TRBJ2-7	.	CASSRGQGYEQYF	TGTGCCAGCAGCCGAGGACAGGGCTACGAGCAGTACTTC
TRBD1	TRBV20-1	TRBJ1-6	many	CSASLLTGATLHF	TGCAGTGCCAGCCTCCTGACAGGGGCCACCCTCCACTTT
.	TRBV4-3	TRBJ1-1	many	CASSQEPGNTEAFF	TGCGCCAGCAGCCAGGAGCCAGGGAACACTGAAGCTTTCTTT
.	TRBV27	TRBJ1-3	.	CASSSDPTGGNTIYF	TGTGCCAGCAGCTCTGACCCGACGGGTGGAAACACCATATATTTT
.	TRBV27	TRBJ2-7	few	CASSLSAAYEQYF	TGTGCCAGCAGTTTATCGGCAGCGTACGAGCAGTACTTC
.	TRBV11-2	TRBJ2-7	many	CASSSTWATYEQYF	TGTGCCAGCAGCTCGACATGGGCCACCTACGAGCAGTACTTC
TRBD2	TRBV5-1	TRBJ2-1	many	CASSSGLDSNNEQFF	TGCGCCAGCAGCTCAGGACTAGACTCAAACAATGAGCAGTTCTTC
.	TRBV4-3	TRBJ2-2	many	CASSQEGRGYTGELFF	TGCGCCAGCAGCCAAGAGGGGCGCGGTTACACCGGGGAGCTGTTTTTT
TRBD1	TRBV20-1	TRBJ1-2	many	CSARPSTGVGGYTF	TGCAGTGCTAGACCCTCGACAGGGGTGGGAGGCTACACCTTC
.	TRBV2	TRBJ2-2	many	CASTRVSSGELFF	TGTGCCAGCACGAGGGTCTCTTCCGGGGAGCTGTTTTTT
.	TRBV12-3/TRBV12-4	TRBJ1-5	many	CASRQGWDQPQHF	TGTGCCAGCAGACAGGGTTGGGACCAGCCCCAGCATTTT
TRBD1	TRBV24-1	TRBJ1-5	many	CATSAGVGQASNQPQHF	TGTGCCACCAGTGCCGGCGTAGGACAGGCAAGCAATCAGCCCCAGCATTTT
TRBD2	TRBV12-3/TRBV12-4	TRBJ2-1	many	CASSAMRSGGHNEQFF	TGTGCCAGCAGTGCGATGAGGTCGGGGGGTCACAATGAGCAGTTCTTC
.	TRBV3-1	TRBJ2-7	many	CASSQDSTDLQSYEQYF	TGTGCCAGCAGCCAAGATAGTACAGATTTACAGTCCTACGAGCAGTACTTC
.	TRBV5-1	TRBJ2-1	few	CASSQTGYNEQFF	TGCGCCAGCAGCCAGACTGGTTACAATGAGCAGTTCTTC
.	TRBV7-8	TRBJ1-4	many	CASSFTGLREKLFF	TGTGCCAGCAGCTTTACAGGCTTAAGGGAAAAACTGTTTTTT
.	TRBV10-3	TRBJ1-6	many	CAISEEGHNSPLHF	TGTGCCATCAGTGAAGAGGGTCATAATTCACCCCTCCACTTT
.	TRBV7-8	TRBJ2-7	.	CASSRPGNEQYF	TGTGCCAGCAGCCGGCCGGGGAACGAGCAGTACTTC
.	TRBV5-1	TRBJ2-5	many	CASSLDYQETQYF	TGCGCCAGCAGCTTGGATTACCAAGAGACCCAGTACTTC
TRBD1	TRBV29-1	TRBJ2-5	many	CSVEIAGQGLETQYF	TGCAGCGTTGAGATCGCCGGACAGGGATTGGAGACCCAGTACTTC
.	TRBV7-9	TRBJ1-6	few	CASSEDISYNSPLHF	TGTGCCAGCAGCGAAGACATCTCCTATAATTCACCCCTCCACTTT
TRBD1	TRBV29-1	TRBJ1-1	many	CSVTPTGITEAFF	TGCAGCGTTACCCCGACAGGGATCACTGAAGCTTTCTTT
.	TRBV4-3	TRBJ1-2	.	CASSLTGFNYGYTF	TGCGCCAGCAGCCTAACAGGTTTTAACTATGGCTACACCTTC
.	TRBV11-2	TRBJ1-1	few	CASSYRRYTEAFF	TGTGCCAGCAGCTACCGACGATACACTGAAGCTTTCTTT
.	TRBV2	TRBJ1-5	many	CASGDGTYQPQHF	TGTGCCAGCGGGGACGGCACTTATCAGCCCCAGCATTTT
TRBD2	TRBV27	TRBJ2-1	.	CASTTSGRARGEQFF	TGTGCCAGCACGACTAGCGGGAGGGCACGAGGTGAGCAGTTCTTC